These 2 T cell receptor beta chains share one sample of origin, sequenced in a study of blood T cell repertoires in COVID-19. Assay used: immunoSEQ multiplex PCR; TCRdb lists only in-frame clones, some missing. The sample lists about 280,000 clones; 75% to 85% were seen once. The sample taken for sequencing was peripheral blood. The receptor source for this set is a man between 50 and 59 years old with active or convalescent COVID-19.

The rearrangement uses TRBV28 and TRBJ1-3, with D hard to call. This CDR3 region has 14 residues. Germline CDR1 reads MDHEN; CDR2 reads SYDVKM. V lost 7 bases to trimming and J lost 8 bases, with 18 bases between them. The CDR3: CASITRRSDHTIYF. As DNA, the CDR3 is TGTGCCAGCATTACCCGAAGGAGCGACCACACCATATATTTT.

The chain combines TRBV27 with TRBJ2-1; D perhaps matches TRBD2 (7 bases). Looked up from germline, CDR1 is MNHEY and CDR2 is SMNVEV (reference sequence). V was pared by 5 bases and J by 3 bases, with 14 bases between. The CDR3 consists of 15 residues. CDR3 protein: CASSPGGLLYNEQFF. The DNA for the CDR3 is TGTGCCAGCAGTCCCGGGGGGCTACTCTACAATGAGCAGTTCTTC.